The rows below give T cell receptor beta chains drawn from one sample of a study of T cell changes during pregnancy in multiple sclerosis. Sequencing was performed with immunoSEQ multiplex PCR; in TCRdb, only in-frame clones are kept and a portion is missing. The sample lists around 24,000 clones, 70% to 90% occurring once. The specimen was CD4+ T cells from peripheral blood mononuclear cells, collected in the second trimester of pregnancy. All receptors derive from a female donor in good health, enrolled as a control in a pregnancy study. Each CDR3 is given with its conserved first and last residue. D genes are given only for firm matches. Size values are once, few and many counts, or a class for expanded clones, and some rows have none.

cdr3_length,clone_size,j_call,v_call,d_call,cdr3_nt,cdr3_aa
15,few,TRBJ2-3,TRBV6-5,TRBD2,TGTGCCAGCTCCCGGGGGGGGGCCAGGGCAGATACGCAGTATTTT,CASSRGGARADTQYF
14,NA,TRBJ2-3,TRBV5-5,NA,TGTGCCAGCAGCTTGTCTCCTTTCACAGATACGCAGTATTTT,CASSLSPFTDTQYF
15,NA,TRBJ2-1,TRBV6-5,NA,TGTGCCAGCAGTTACACTTCGAGCTCCTACAATGAGCAGTTCTTC,CASSYTSSSYNEQFF
14,NA,TRBJ1-1,TRBV7-2,TRBD1,TGTGCCAGCAGCTCAAGGACAGGGAGCACTGAAGCTTTCTTT,CASSSRTGSTEAFF
13,few,TRBJ2-3,TRBV7-3,NA,TGTGCCAGCAGCCCCAGGGCCACAGATACGCAGTATTTT,CASSPRATDTQYF
13,NA,TRBJ1-2,TRBV27,NA,TGTGCCAGCAGTTTACCCGGGGGGGATGGCTACACCTTC,CASSLPGGDGYTF
14,few,TRBJ2-1,TRBV6-4,TRBD2,TGTGCCAGCAGTGAGACTAGCGGGGAGGATGAGCAGTTCTTC,CASSETSGEDEQFF
16,NA,TRBJ2-6,TRBV4-1,NA,TGCGCCAGCACCCCGCCAGCAGGGGCTGGGGCCAACGTCCTGACTTTC,CASTPPAGAGANVLTF
15,NA,TRBJ1-3,TRBV18,NA,TGTGCCAGCTCACCGGCGGGCAACTCTGGAAACACCATATATTTT,CASSPAGNSGNTIYF
13,NA,TRBJ2-3,TRBV29-1,NA,TGCAGCGCGGGGACTCGTAGCACAGATACGCAGTATTTT,CSAGTRSTDTQYF
14,NA,TRBJ1-3,TRBV29-1,NA,TGCAGCGTTGAACTACTTGGAGCCGGAAACACCATATATTTT,CSVELLGAGNTIYF
15,NA,TRBJ2-2,TRBV5-6,NA,TGTGCCAGCAGCCCTAATGGACTTCAGGCGAGGGAGCTGTTTTTT,CASSPNGLQARELFF
16,NA,TRBJ2-5,TRBV6-1,TRBD1,TGTGCCAGCAGTGAAGTTGTAGGACAGGGGGGAGAGACCCAGTACTTC,CASSEVVGQGGETQYF
15,NA,TRBJ2-7,TRBV18,TRBD2,TGTGCCAGCTCACCCGAAGGGACTAGCGGGAGGAAGCAGTACTTC,CASSPEGTSGRKQYF
13,few,TRBJ2-2,TRBV6-5,TRBD2,TGTGCCAGCAGTACTAGCGAGTCCGGGGAGCTGTTTTTT,CASSTSESGELFF
16,NA,TRBJ1-5,TRBV6-6,NA,TGTGCCAGCAGTTACCTTGACTGGTATAGCAATCAGCCCCAGCATTTT,CASSYLDWYSNQPQHF
16,NA,TRBJ1-2,TRBV6-4,TRBD1,TGTGCCAGCAGTGCCACTCCGGGACAGGGCGGCTATGGCTACACCTTC,CASSATPGQGGYGYTF
16,NA,TRBJ1-5,TRBV27,TRBD1,TGTGCCAGCCAAAGACAGGGGGCATCGGGCAATCAGCCCCAGCATTTT,CASQRQGASGNQPQHF
20,once,TRBJ2-4,TRBV2,TRBD2,TGTGCCAGCAGTGACAGACTAGCGTGGTTTGGGGATCTAGCCAAAAACATTCAGTACTTC,CASSDRLAWFGDLAKNIQYF
18,NA,TRBJ2-7,TRBV5-1,NA,TGCGCCAGCAGCTTGGACGGGAGACCCTCCTCCCCATCCTACGAGCAGTACTTC,CASSLDGRPSSPSYEQYF
13,NA,TRBJ1-1,TRBV5-1,NA,TGCGCCAGCAGCTTGGCCTCAACTTCTGAAGCTTTCTTT,CASSLASTSEAFF
15,NA,TRBJ2-7,TRBV5-1,NA,TGCGCCAGCAGTAATGAATGGGCAGGGGAGCACGAGCAGTACTTC,CASSNEWAGEHEQYF
16,NA,TRBJ2-5,TRBV2,TRBD2,TGTGCCAGCGGGGGGGGAGGAGCGGGAGAGGCAGAGACCCAGTACTTC,CASGGGGAGEAETQYF
15,NA,TRBJ1-2,TRBV4-2,NA,TGTGCCAGCAGCCAAGATCAGTCGACAGGCTATGGCTACACCTTC,CASSQDQSTGYGYTF
14,NA,TRBJ1-1,TRBV6-6,NA,TGTGCCAGCACTCCGGACACCCTGAACACTGAAGCTTTCTTT,CASTPDTLNTEAFF
11,NA,TRBJ2-1,TRBV6-5,TRBD2,TGTGCCAGCAGCCGCGGGGGAGAGCAGTTCTTC,CASSRGGEQFF
15,NA,TRBJ2-2,TRBV9,TRBD1,TGTGCCAGCAGCGTAGAACAGGGGACGGTCGGGGAGCTGTTTTTT,CASSVEQGTVGELFF
12,NA,TRBJ1-3,TRBV7-9,NA,TGTGCCAGCACCGGGTTTGGAAACACCATATATTTT,CASTGFGNTIYF
16,NA,TRBJ2-3,TRBV1,NA,TGCACCAGCAGCCAAGGGGGGGACTCTCTCACAGATACGCAGTATTTT,CTSSQGGDSLTDTQYF
15,NA,TRBJ1-4,TRBV5-1,NA,TGCGCCAGCAGCGAAGGCGACAGGTTAGGAGAAAAACTGTTTTTT,CASSEGDRLGEKLFF
15,NA,TRBJ1-6,TRBV5-1,NA,TGCGCCAGCAGTTCATCGGCAGGGAGGGATTCACCCCTCCACTTT,CASSSSAGRDSPLHF
15,NA,TRBJ1-5,TRBV6-5,TRBD1,TGTGCCAGCAGCAGCGGACAGGGGCGTGGGCAGCCCCAGCATTTT,CASSSGQGRGQPQHF
15,NA,TRBJ1-1,TRBV19,NA,TGTGCCAGTAGTATAGGGGCCGGTCCCTACACTGAAGCTTTCTTT,CASSIGAGPYTEAFF
17,NA,TRBJ2-3,TRBV30,NA,TGTGCCTGGAGTGGTCGGGACTCGAAACTCCCTGAAGGTACGCAGTATTTT,CAWSGRDSKLPEGTQYF
16,NA,TRBJ2-2,TRBV9,NA,TGTGCCAGCAGCGTAGGGGCAGGTCCGGACACCGGGGAGCTGTTTTTT,CASSVGAGPDTGELFF
18,NA,TRBJ1-4,TRBV5-4,TRBD1,TGTGCCAGCAGCCCAGAGGGACAGGGGGCGTACGCTAATGAAAAACTGTTTTTT,CASSPEGQGAYANEKLFF
17,medium-sized,TRBJ1-6,TRBV7-8,NA,TGTGCCAGCAGCCACACGGAGACTCGCTCCTATAATTCACCCCTCCACTTT,CASSHTETRSYNSPLHF
16,NA,TRBJ1-1,TRBV7-2,NA,TGTGCCAGCAGCTTATTCCCATGGCCACGGAACACTGAAGCTTTCTTT,CASSLFPWPRNTEAFF
16,NA,TRBJ2-5,TRBV9,TRBD2,TGTGCCAGCAGCCGTGGGAGGGCGCCTGAGAGGGAGACCCAGTACTTC,CASSRGRAPERETQYF
14,NA,TRBJ1-1,TRBV30,TRBD1,TGTGCCTGGGAAGGACAGGGAGCTTCGACTGAAGCTTTCTTT,CAWEGQGASTEAFF
15,once,TRBJ1-2,TRBV28,NA,TGTGCCAGCAGTTTATCGCCAGGGCGAAACTATGGCTACACCTTC,CASSLSPGRNYGYTF
17,NA,TRBJ1-5,TRBV27,TRBD1,TGTGCCAGCAGAGAGGGACAGGGGGTCGGTAACAATCAGCCCCAGCATTTT,CASREGQGVGNNQPQHF
16,NA,TRBJ2-1,TRBV19,NA,TGTGCCAGTAGTCTCCGAGGAGTCTTTGATGGGAATGAGCAGTTCTTC,CASSLRGVFDGNEQFF
12,once,TRBJ1-2,TRBV30,NA,TGTGCCTGGACTCGACAGGACTATGGCTACACCTTC,CAWTRQDYGYTF
13,NA,TRBJ2-7,TRBV10-3,TRBD2,TGTGCCATTTCTAGCGGGAGTGGCAACGAGCAGTACTTC,CAISSGSGNEQYF
13,NA,TRBJ1-2,TRBV25-1,NA,TGTGCCAGCAGTGAATTTCTAGGAGCACGCTACACCTTC,CASSEFLGARYTF
15,NA,TRBJ1-5,TRBV19,NA,TGTGCCAGTAGCCCTGAGGGTTATAGCAATCAGCCCCAGCATTTT,CASSPEGYSNQPQHF
14,NA,TRBJ1-2,TRBV19,NA,TGTGCCAGTAGTACCTCAGGGTTTAACTATGGCTACACCTTC,CASSTSGFNYGYTF
15,NA,TRBJ2-7,TRBV4-1,NA,TGCGCCAGCAGCCAAGGACGGACAAGCTCCTACGAGCAGTACTTC,CASSQGRTSSYEQYF
15,NA,TRBJ1-1,TRBV7-9,NA,TGTGCCAGCAGTCAAACCCGGGGTTTGAACACTGAAGCTTTCTTT,CASSQTRGLNTEAFF
15,NA,TRBJ2-5,TRBV5-1,TRBD1,TGCGCCAGCAGCTTGGGATCAGGGGGCATGGAGACCCAGTACTTC,CASSLGSGGMETQYF
12,NA,TRBJ2-5,TRBV2,NA,TGTGCCAGCACCTCAGAGGAAGAGACCCAGTACTTC,CASTSEEETQYF
13,NA,TRBJ1-4,TRBV18,TRBD1,TGTGCCAGCTCGAAGACAGGGAATGAAAAACTGTTTTTT,CASSKTGNEKLFF
15,NA,TRBJ1-4,TRBV19,TRBD1,TGTGCCAGTAGTAGATCGGGGACAGGGAATGAAAAACTGTTTTTT,CASSRSGTGNEKLFF
12,NA,TRBJ2-7,TRBV6-5,TRBD1,TGTGCCAGCACCGGGACAGGTCGCGAGCAGTACTTC,CASTGTGREQYF